This T cell receptor beta chain stems from a study of T cells in Graves' hyperthyroidism and ophthalmopathy. Stable hyperthyroidism: no ophthalmopathy progression over 18 months of follow-up. From approximately 9.1 ml of fresh peripheral blood, PBMCs were isolated. The germline gives CDR1 MNHNS, CDR2 SASEGT. Trimming removed 5 bases from V and 1 base from J, with 20 bases in between. CDR3 length equals 17 residues. The table lists this clonotype with many counts. The antigen is not known. Amplification of TCR beta CDR3 regions used RNA as the template. The study used the HTBI primer set for a first-round RT-PCR of the TCR CDR3. From the multiplex PCR reads, TCRdb called clonotypes with MiXCR, one entry per CDR3 protein. The sample has a few hundred thousand distinct CDR3 sequences, more than 15% seen once. Study observations and caveats: Blood held most thyroid clonotypes expanded above 0.001 frequency. With a median lead of about 6.9 months before onset, the model predicted ophthalmopathy.

Source material: blood. This chain connects TRBV6-1 to TRBJ2-5; D is perhaps TRBD2 (7 bases). The receptor's source is a woman aged 25 to 39 with Graves' hyperthyroidism. In nucleotides, the CDR3 is TGTGCCAGCAGTTACGGAGGGGGGGCCGATTCCCAAGAGACCCAGTACTTC. Translation gives CASSYGGGADSQETQYF.